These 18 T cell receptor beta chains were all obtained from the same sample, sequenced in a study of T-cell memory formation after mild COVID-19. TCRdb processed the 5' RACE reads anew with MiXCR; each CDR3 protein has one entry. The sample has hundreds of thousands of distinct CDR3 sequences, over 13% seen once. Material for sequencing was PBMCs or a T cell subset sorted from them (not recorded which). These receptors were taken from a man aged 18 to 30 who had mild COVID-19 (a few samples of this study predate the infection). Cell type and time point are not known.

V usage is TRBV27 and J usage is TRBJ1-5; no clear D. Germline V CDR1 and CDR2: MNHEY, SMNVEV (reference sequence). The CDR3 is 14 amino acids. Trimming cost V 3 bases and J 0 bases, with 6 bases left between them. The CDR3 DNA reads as TGTGCCAGCAGTTTCGCGTATAGCAATCAGCCCCAGCATTTT. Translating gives CASSFAYSNQPQHF.

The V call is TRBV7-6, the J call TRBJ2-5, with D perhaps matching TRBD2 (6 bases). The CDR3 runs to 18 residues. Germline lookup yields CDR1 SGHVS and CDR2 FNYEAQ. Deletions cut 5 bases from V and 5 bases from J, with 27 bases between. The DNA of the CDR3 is TGTGCCAGCAGCCGGAAACGACTAGGTTTTAAAGGGCGTGAGACCCAGTACTTC. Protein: CASSRKRLGFKGRETQYF.

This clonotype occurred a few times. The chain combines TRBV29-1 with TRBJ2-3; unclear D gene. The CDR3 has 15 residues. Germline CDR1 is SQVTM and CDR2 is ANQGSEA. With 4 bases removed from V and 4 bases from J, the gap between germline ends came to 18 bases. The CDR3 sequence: CSVAASGIVADTQYF. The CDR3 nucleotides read TGCAGCGTTGCCGCCTCAGGAATAGTAGCAGATACGCAGTATTTT.

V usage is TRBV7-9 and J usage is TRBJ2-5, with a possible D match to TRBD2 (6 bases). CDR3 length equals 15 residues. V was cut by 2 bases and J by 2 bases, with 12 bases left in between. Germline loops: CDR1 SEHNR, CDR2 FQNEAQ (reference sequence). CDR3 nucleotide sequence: TGTGCCAGCAGCTTAATTATCGCGGGACAAGAGACCCAGTACTTC. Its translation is CASSLIIAGQETQYF.

The DNA for the CDR3 is TGTGCCAGCAGCCCCGTCCGGGGTAGCGGGCGACTCAATGAGCAGTTCTTC. This codes for CASSPVRGSGRLNEQFF. The chain uses TRBV7-3 and TRBJ2-1; 7 bases are shared with TRBD2. With 5 bases clipped from V and 6 bases from J, the junction kept 16 bases outside the gene matches. CDR1 and CDR2 (germline): SGHTA, FQGTGA. The CDR3 contains 17 residues. The full variable domain, rest sourced from reference TRBV7-3 and TRBJ2-1, is GAGVSQTPSNKVTEKGKYVELRCDPISGHTALYWYRQSLGQGPEFLIYFQGTGAADDSGLPNDRFFAVRPEGSVSTLKIQRTERGDSAVYLCASSPVRGSGRLNEQFFGPGTRLTVL.

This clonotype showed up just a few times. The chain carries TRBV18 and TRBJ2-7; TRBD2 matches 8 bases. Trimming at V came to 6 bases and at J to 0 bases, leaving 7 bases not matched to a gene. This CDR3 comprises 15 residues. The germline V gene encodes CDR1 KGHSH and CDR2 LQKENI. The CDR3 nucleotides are TGTGCCAGCTCGCAAGCGGGGGTCAGCTCCTACGAGCAGTACTTC. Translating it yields CASSQAGVSSYEQYF.

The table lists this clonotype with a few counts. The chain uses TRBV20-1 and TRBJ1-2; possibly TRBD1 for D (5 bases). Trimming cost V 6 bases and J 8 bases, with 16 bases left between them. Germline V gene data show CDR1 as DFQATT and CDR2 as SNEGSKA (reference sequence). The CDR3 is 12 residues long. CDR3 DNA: TGCAGTGCGTGGACACTCAGGGAGGGCTACACCTTC. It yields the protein CSAWTLREGYTF.

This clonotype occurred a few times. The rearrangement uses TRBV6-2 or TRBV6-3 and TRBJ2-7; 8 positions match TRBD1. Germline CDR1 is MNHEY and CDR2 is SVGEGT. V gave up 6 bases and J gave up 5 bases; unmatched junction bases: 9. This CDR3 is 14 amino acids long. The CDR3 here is CASSRGLLADEQYF. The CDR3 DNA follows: TGTGCCAGCAGCAGGGGGCTTCTAGCCGACGAGCAGTACTTC.

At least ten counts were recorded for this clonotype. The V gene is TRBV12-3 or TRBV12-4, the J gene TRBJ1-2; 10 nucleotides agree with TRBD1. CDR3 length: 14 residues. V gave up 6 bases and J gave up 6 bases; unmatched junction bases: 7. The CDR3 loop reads CASRLGQGTDGYTF. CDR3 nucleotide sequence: TGTGCCAGCAGATTGGGACAGGGGACGGATGGCTACACCTTC.

CDR3 DNA: TGTGCCAGCAGTCGCGACTCGGGGTGGGATACGCAGTATTTT. Translation: CASSRDSGWDTQYF. V usage is TRBV2 and J usage is TRBJ2-3, with D possibly TRBD2 on 5 matching bases. The CDR3 loop spans 14 amino acids. Germline CDR1 SNHLY, CDR2 FYNNEI. V was pared by 5 bases and J by 6 bases, with 15 bases between.

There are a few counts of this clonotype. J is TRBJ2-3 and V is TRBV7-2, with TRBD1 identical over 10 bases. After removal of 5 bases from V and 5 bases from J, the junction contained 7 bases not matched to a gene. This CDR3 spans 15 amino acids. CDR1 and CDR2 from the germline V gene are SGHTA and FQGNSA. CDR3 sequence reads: CASSRDRGHIDTQYF. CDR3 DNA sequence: TGTGCCAGCAGCAGGGACAGGGGTCATATAGATACGCAGTATTTT.

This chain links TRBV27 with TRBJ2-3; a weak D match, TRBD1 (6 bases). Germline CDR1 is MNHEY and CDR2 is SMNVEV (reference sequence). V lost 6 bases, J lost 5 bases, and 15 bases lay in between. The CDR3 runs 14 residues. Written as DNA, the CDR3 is TGTGCCAGCAGCCTCGGTGGGGACATAGATACGCAGTATTTT. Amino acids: CASSLGGDIDTQYF.

In DNA form, the CDR3 reads TGTGCCAGCAGCTTAGTACTAGCCCGTACCACAGATACGCAGTATTTT. Protein: CASSLVLARTTDTQYF. The chain uses TRBV11-2 and TRBJ2-3; D might be TRBD2 (6 bases). The CDR3 spans 16 residues. V was shortened by 1 base and J by 2 bases, with 13 bases between the two germline ends. Germline CDR1 SGHAT, CDR2 FQNNGV. Filled out from reference TRBV11-2 and TRBJ2-3, the complete variable domain reads EAGVAQSPRYKIIEKRQSVAFWCNPISGHATLYWYQQILGQGPKLLIQFQNNGVVDDSQLPKDRFSAERLKGVDSTLKIQPAKLEDSAVYLCASSLVLARTTDTQYFGPGTRLTVL.

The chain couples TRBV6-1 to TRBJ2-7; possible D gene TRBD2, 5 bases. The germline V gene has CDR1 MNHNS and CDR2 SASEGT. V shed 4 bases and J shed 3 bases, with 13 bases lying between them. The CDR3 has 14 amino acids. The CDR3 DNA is TGTGCCAGCAGTGTCCTCGGACTGAACTACGAGCAGTACGTC. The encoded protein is CASSVLGLNYEQYV.

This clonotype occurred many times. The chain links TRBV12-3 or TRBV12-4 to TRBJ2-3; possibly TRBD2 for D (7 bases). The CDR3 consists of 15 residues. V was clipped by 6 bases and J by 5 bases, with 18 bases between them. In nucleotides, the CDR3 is TGTGCCAGCAGGGAAAGGGGGGGCTTTGGAGATACGCAGTATTTT. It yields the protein CASRERGGFGDTQYF.

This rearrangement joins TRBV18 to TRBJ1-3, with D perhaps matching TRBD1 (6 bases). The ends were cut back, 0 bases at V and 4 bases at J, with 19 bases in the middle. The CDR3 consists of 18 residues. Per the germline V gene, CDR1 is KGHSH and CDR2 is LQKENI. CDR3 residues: CASSPPGGGGRSGNTIYF. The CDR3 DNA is TGTGCCAGCTCACCACCCGGAGGGGGGGGACGCTCCGGAAACACCATATATTTT.

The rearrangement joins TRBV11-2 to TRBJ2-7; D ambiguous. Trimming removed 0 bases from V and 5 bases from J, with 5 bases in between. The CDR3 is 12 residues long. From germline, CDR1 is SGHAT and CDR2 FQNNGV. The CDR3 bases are TGTGCCAGCAGCTTAGATGTTCACGAGCAGTACGTC. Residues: CASSLDVHEQYV.

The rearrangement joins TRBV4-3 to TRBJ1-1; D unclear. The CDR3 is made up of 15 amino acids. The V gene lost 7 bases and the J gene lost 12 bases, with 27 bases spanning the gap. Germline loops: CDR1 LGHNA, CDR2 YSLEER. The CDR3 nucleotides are TGCGCCAGCAACCCAATCTCAACGGATCCGGTCCCGTCTTTCTTT. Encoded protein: CASNPISTDPVPSFF.